The next 16 T cell receptor beta chains were all read from a single sample in a study of CD8+ T cells in alopecia areata. Extraction and reverse transcription of RNA yielded cDNA as the sequencing template. Produced via immunoSEQ multiplex PCR; TCRdb's table is partial and in-frame only. Of roughly 150,000 clones in the sample, 62% are singletons; the top ten hold 36%. Sequencing used CD8+ T cells sorted from blood. The receptors were gathered from a human donor in good health.

J is TRBJ1-5 and V is TRBV5-1, with D unclear. CDR1 and CDR2 from the germline V gene are SGHRS and YFSETQ. This CDR3 has 14 residues. V was trimmed by 0 bases and J by 1 base, leaving 5 bases between them. The CDR3 nucleotides read TGCGCCAGCAGCTTGGGGACCAGCAATCAGCCCCAGCATTTT. Its protein is CASSLGTSNQPQHF. Complete variable domain (other parts from reference TRBV5-1 and TRBJ1-5): KAGVTQTPRYLIKTRGQQVTLSCSPISGHRSVSWYQQTPGQGLQFLFEYFSETQRNKGNFPGRFSGRQFSNSRSEMNVSTLELGDSALYLCASSLGTSNQPQHFGDGTRLSIL.

In its sample, this clone was seen once. The chain links TRBV2 to TRBJ2-1; D might be TRBD1 (5 bases). Germline-derived CDR1 and CDR2 are SNHLY and FYNNEI. The CDR3 covers 12 residues. V lost 4 bases to trimming and J lost 8 bases, with 9 bases between them. The CDR3: CASSVKGDEQFF. As DNA, the CDR3 is TGTGCCAGCAGTGTAAAAGGGGATGAGCAGTTCTTC.

This clone was observed a few times. J is TRBJ1-2 and V is TRBV29-1; TRBD1 might be the D (6 bases). The CDR3 loop spans 15 amino acids. In germline, CDR1 is SQVTM, CDR2 ANQGSEA. Trimming left V 0 bases short and J 0 bases short, with 11 bases between. The CDR3 here is CSVEESQGANYGYTF. CDR3 DNA: TGCAGCGTTGAAGAATCACAGGGTGCTAACTATGGCTACACCTTC.

The gene calls are TRBV9 and TRBJ2-1; D might be TRBD2 (6 bases). Germline CDR1 reads SGDLS; CDR2 reads YYNGEE. Deletions cut 0 bases from V and 5 bases from J, with 9 bases between. The CDR3 runs to 14 residues. The CDR3, as DNA: TGTGCCAGCAGCGTAGGCGGGGCAAACAATGAGCAGTTCTTC. Its translation: CASSVGGANNEQFF.

The V and J genes are TRBV5-1 and TRBJ1-1, with D tentatively TRBD1 (6 bases). V lost 7 bases, J lost 0 bases, and 13 bases lay in between. Germline CDR1 is SGHRS and CDR2 is YFSETQ. The CDR3 consists of 14 residues. The CDR3 coding sequence is TGCGCCAGCCGGGGGGCATATATGAACACTGAAGCTTTCTTT. It codes for CASRGAYMNTEAFF.

The gene calls are TRBV10-3 and TRBJ1-2; D call uncertain. CDR3 size: 14 residues. Germline V gives CDR1 ENHRY, CDR2 SYGVKD. Trimming took 0 bases from V and 2 from J, leaving 7 bases between them. The CDR3 bases are TGTGCCATCAGTGAGTCTCCGGGGAACTATGGCTACACCTTC. Its protein is CAISESPGNYGYTF.

The CDR3 reads CASSPPASPYEQYF. The CDR3 DNA is TGTGCCAGCTCACCACCGGCCTCACCCTACGAGCAGTACTTC. The V and J genes are TRBV18 and TRBJ2-7; D remains ambiguous. Germline values: CDR1 KGHSH, CDR2 LQKENI. The CDR3 sequence is 14 residues long. Trimming pared 0 bases from V and 2 bases from J, leaving 8 bases between.

The CDR3 spells CASTTGFGEKLFF. The CDR3 DNA reads TGTGCCAGCACGACGGGTTTTGGTGAAAAACTGTTTTTT. V gene TRBV2 combines with J gene TRBJ1-4, with D hard to call. V was clipped by 7 bases and J by 7 bases, with 13 bases between them. CDR1 and CDR2 (germline): SNHLY, FYNNEI. The CDR3 sequence is 13 residues long.

The DNA for the CDR3 is TGCGCCAGCAGCCCCCAACCCCCGAACACCGGGGAGCTGTTTTTT. Protein: CASSPQPPNTGELFF. The V call is TRBV4-1, the J call TRBJ2-2; D is unclear. Trimming removed 4 bases at V and 0 bases at J, with 9 bases between. There are 15 residues in the CDR3. Germline V gene sequence: CDR1 MGHRA, CDR2 YSYEKL.

The CDR3 DNA sequence: TGTGCCAGCAGCCCCGGGCCCGGGAACGAGCAGTACTTC. It specifies CASSPGPGNEQYF. The chain carries TRBV7-6 and TRBJ2-7; tentative D call: TRBD2 (5 bases). V dropped 5 bases and J dropped 5 bases, with 13 bases sitting between them. CDR3 length equals 13 residues. CDR1 and CDR2 from the germline V gene are SGHVS and FNYEAQ.

The V and J genes are TRBV5-1 and TRBJ1-2; D unresolved. Germline V gene lookup returns CDR1 SGHRS and CDR2 YFSETQ. This CDR3 spans 13 amino acids. V was shortened by 0 bases and J by 4 bases, with 7 bases between the two germline ends. The CDR3 is CASSLGSSYGYTF. The CDR3 coding sequence is TGCGCCAGCAGCTTGGGTTCGTCCTATGGCTACACCTTC.

The rearrangement joins TRBV29-1 to TRBJ2-1, with unresolved D. From germline, CDR1 is SQVTM and CDR2 ANQGSEA. This CDR3 has 16 residues. Trimming removed 1 base at V and 0 bases at J, with 13 bases between. The CDR3 DNA sequence: TGCAGCGTTGAAGGGGGTATCTCGAGCTCCTACAATGAGCAGTTCTTC. As protein: CSVEGGISSSYNEQFF.

This chain connects TRBV4-1 to TRBJ1-5; D remains ambiguous. Germline loops: CDR1 MGHRA, CDR2 YSYEKL. The CDR3 extends over 15 amino acids. Trimming removed 0 bases at V and 5 bases at J, with 11 bases between. The chain's CDR3 is CASSQEGSPHQPQHF. The CDR3 coding sequence is TGCGCCAGCAGCCAAGAAGGCAGCCCTCATCAGCCCCAGCATTTT.

The genes are TRBV29-1 and TRBJ2-2, with TRBD1 matching over 7 bases. The germline V gene has CDR1 SQVTM and CDR2 ANQGSEA. The CDR3 is 14 amino acids. The junction had 10 bases not matched to a gene; V was cut back by 6 bases and J by 6 bases. The CDR3 spells CSVYNTGVSGELFF. CDR3 DNA sequence: TGCAGCGTGTATAACACAGGGGTTTCCGGGGAGCTGTTTTTT.

The chain is built from TRBV19 and TRBJ2-1; D is tentatively TRBD1 or TRBD2 (5 bases each). The CDR3 contains 13 residues. Trimming cost V 7 bases and J 6 bases, with 13 bases left between them. Germline V lookup: CDR1 LNHDA, CDR2 SQIVND (reference sequence). The CDR3 here is CASTLGPLNEQFF. CDR3 DNA: TGTGCCAGTACCTTGGGACCACTCAATGAGCAGTTCTTC.

The chain employs TRBV14 and TRBJ2-3; D ambiguous. The CDR3 is 14 residues long. From germline, CDR1 is SGHDN and CDR2 FVKESK. Trimming took 3 bases from V and 10 from J, leaving 17 bases between them. The CDR3 here is CASSQGQTPYSQYF. The CDR3 region has the DNA TGTGCCAGCAGCCAGGGCCAAACCCCATACTCGCAGTATTTT.